This TCR beta chain was profiled in a study of T cell changes during pregnancy in multiple sclerosis. The CDR3 has 16 amino acids. V lost 4 bases and J 0 bases, leaving 15 bases between the germline ends. The germline V gene has CDR1 LGHNA and CDR2 YSLEER. Sequencing was performed with immunoSEQ multiplex PCR; in TCRdb, only in-frame clones are kept and a portion is missing. Here the sample spans some 30,000 clones, about 90% being singletons. This specimen was peripheral blood, taken in the first trimester of pregnancy. This rearrangement joins TRBV4-3 to TRBJ1-2; D unclear. The receptor was derived from a female donor in good health, enrolled as a control in a pregnancy study. CDR3 sequence reads: CASSPQEGETNYGYTF. The CDR3 DNA follows: TGCGCCAGCAGCCCTCAAGAGGGCGAGACTAACTATGGCTACACCTTC.